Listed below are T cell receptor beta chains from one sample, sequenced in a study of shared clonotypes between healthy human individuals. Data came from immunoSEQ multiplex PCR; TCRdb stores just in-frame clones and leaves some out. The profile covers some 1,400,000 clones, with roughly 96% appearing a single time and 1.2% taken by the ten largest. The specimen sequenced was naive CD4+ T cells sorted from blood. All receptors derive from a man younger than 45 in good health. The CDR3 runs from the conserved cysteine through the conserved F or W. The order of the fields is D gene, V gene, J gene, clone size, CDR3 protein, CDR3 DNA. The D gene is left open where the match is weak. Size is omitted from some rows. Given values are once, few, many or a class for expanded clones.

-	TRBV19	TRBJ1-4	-	CASSRALNEKLFF	TGTGCCAGTAGTAGGGCATTGAATGAAAAACTGTTTTTT
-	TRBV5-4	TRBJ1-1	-	CASSSGVGGNTEAFF	TGTGCCAGCAGCTCAGGGGTGGGAGGGAACACTGAAGCTTTCTTT
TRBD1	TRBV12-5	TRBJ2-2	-	CASGLEWTGSSVRWPGELFF	TGTGCTAGTGGTTTGGAGTGGACAGGGTCTAGCGTTAGATGGCCCGGGGAGCTGTTTTTT
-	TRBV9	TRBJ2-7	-	CASSPGAYGEQYF	TGTGCCAGCAGCCCAGGGGCATACGGTGAGCAGTACTTC
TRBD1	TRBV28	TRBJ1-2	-	CASSPGDSTAPNYGYTF	TGTGCCAGCAGCCCAGGGGACAGTACAGCCCCTAACTATGGCTACACCTTC
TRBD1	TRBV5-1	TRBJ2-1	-	CASSSATGTLYNEQFF	TGCGCCAGCAGCTCCGCGACAGGGACCCTCTACAATGAGCAGTTCTTC
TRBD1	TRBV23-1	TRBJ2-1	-	CASSPGEMTGVDYNEQFF	TGCGCCAGCAGCCCCGGGGAGATGACAGGGGTTGACTACAATGAGCAGTTCTTC
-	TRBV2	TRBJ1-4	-	CASSGDLFRELFF	TGTGCCAGCAGTGGAGACCTCTTCCGGGAACTGTTTTTT
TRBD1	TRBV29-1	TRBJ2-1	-	CSGGRDRVGNEQFF	TGCAGCGGGGGTCGGGACAGGGTTGGAAATGAGCAGTTCTTC
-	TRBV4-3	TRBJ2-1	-	CASSQDGRLASYNEQFF	TGCGCCAGCAGCCAAGACGGTCGGTTGGCCTCCTACAATGAGCAGTTCTTC
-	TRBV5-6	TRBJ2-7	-	CASSAAKGLGSYEQYF	TGTGCCAGCAGCGCCGCGAAAGGACTGGGTTCCTACGAGCAGTACTTC
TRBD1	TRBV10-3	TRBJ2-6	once	CAISLQGAGANVLTF	TGTGCCATCAGTCTACAGGGGGCCGGGGCCAACGTCCTGACTTTC
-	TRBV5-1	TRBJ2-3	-	CASSSPSGTDTQYF	TGCGCCAGCAGCTCCCCCTCTGGCACAGATACGCAGTATTTT
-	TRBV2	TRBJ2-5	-	CASSEGPGKETQYF	TGTGCCAGCAGTGAAGGCCCAGGGAAAGAGACCCAGTACTTC
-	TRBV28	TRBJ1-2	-	CASSLRARGDYYGYTF	TGTGCCAGCAGTCTCCGGGCAAGGGGGGATTACTATGGCTACACCTTC
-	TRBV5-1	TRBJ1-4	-	CASSDDSLNEKLFF	TGCGCCAGCAGCGACGACAGTCTAAATGAAAAACTGTTTTTT
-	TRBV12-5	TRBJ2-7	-	CASALGGGISYEQYF	TGTGCTAGTGCCTTGGGTGGGGGAATTTCCTACGAGCAGTACTTC
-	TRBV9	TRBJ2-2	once	CASSVVIGAPYTGELFF	TGTGCCAGCAGCGTAGTAATCGGGGCCCCATACACCGGGGAGCTGTTTTTT
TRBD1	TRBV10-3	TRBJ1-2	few	CAIRTADRGSGYTF	TGTGCCATCAGAACCGCCGACAGGGGGTCTGGCTACACCTTC
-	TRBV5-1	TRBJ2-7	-	CASSLERASSYEQYF	TGCGCCAGCAGCTTGGAGCGGGCCAGCTCCTACGAGCAGTACTTC
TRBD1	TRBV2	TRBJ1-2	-	CASGQGVNYGYTF	TGTGCCAGCGGACAGGGAGTAAACTATGGCTACACCTTC
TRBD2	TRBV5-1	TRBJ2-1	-	CASSQRLAGTKRVNEQFF	TGCGCCAGCAGCCAACGACTAGCGGGGACTAAACGGGTCAATGAGCAGTTCTTC
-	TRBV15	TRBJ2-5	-	CATSRDTALYQETQYF	TGTGCCACCAGCAGAGATACAGCTTTGTACCAAGAGACCCAGTACTTC
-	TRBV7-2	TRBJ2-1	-	CASSLVPGFNEQFF	TGTGCCAGCAGCTTAGTCCCAGGGTTTAATGAGCAGTTCTTC
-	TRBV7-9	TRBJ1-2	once	CASSLDEYYGYTF	TGTGCCAGCAGCTTGGACGAGTACTATGGCTACACCTTC
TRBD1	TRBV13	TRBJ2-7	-	CASSLQGAYEQYF	TGTGCCAGCAGCTTACAGGGGGCCTACGAGCAGTACTTC
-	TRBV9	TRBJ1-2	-	CASSPQNRFLGYTF	TGTGCCAGCAGCCCCCAGAACAGATTTCTTGGCTACACCTTC
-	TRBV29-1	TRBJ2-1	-	CSVVVGNEQFF	TGCAGCGTTGTGGTCGGCAATGAGCAGTTCTTC
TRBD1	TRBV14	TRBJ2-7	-	CASSQEGRGPVHEQYF	TGTGCCAGCAGCCAAGAGGGCAGGGGGCCCGTACACGAGCAGTACTTC
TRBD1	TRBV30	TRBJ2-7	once	CAWSVSRGPYEQYF	TGTGCCTGGAGTGTAAGCAGGGGGCCCTACGAGCAGTACTTC
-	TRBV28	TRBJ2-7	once	CASSLYGGVGSEQYF	TGTGCCAGCAGTTTATATGGGGGAGTCGGCTCCGAGCAGTACTTC
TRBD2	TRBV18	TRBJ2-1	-	CASSELGRLAGLSSYNEQFF	TGTGCCAGCTCAGAACTGGGGAGGCTAGCGGGCCTAAGCTCCTACAATGAGCAGTTCTTC
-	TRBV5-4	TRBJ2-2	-	CASSRSPGELFF	TGTGCCAGCAGCAGGTCTCCCGGGGAGCTGTTTTTT
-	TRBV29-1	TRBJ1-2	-	CSVEDKFYGYTF	TGCAGCGTTGAGGACAAATTCTATGGCTACACCTTC
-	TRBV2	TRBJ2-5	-	CASSETFWGQETQYF	TGTGCCAGCAGTGAAACGTTCTGGGGACAAGAGACCCAGTACTTC
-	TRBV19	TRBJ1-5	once	CASSTTGGQSNQPQHF	TGTGCCAGTAGTACTACAGGCGGCCAGAGCAATCAGCCCCAGCATTTT
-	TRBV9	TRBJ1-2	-	CASSVDRRGHGYTF	TGTGCCAGCAGCGTAGACCGAAGGGGCCATGGCTACACCTTC
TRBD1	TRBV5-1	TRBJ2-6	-	CASSKDRAGANVLTF	TGCGCCAGCAGCAAGGACAGGGCTGGGGCCAACGTCCTGACTTTC
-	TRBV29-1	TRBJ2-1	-	CSVAFLTDPYYNEQFF	TGCAGCGTTGCATTTTTAACGGACCCCTACTACAATGAGCAGTTCTTC
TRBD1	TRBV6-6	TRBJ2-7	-	CASSTTGEASYEQYF	TGTGCCAGCAGTACGACAGGGGAAGCGAGCTACGAGCAGTACTTC
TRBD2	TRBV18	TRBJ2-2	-	CASSPRARTSGGANTGELFF	TGTGCCAGCTCACCACGGGCTCGAACTAGCGGGGGAGCGAACACCGGGGAGCTGTTTTTT
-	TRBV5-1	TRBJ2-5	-	CASSGGIGETQYF	TGCGCCAGCAGTGGCGGGATCGGGGAGACCCAGTACTTC
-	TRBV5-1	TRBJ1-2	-	CASSRQVGDGYTF	TGCGCCAGCAGCCGACAAGTCGGGGATGGCTACACCTTC
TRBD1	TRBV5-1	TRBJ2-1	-	CASSLGSGTGNNEQFF	TGCGCCAGCAGCTTGGGATCCGGGACAGGGAACAATGAGCAGTTCTTC
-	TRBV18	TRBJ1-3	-	CASSPAGNTIYF	TGTGCCAGCTCACCGGCTGGAAACACCATATATTTT
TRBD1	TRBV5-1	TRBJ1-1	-	CATHLGVRTGSINTEAFF	TGCGCCACCCATTTGGGGGTTAGGACAGGGTCAATAAACACTGAAGCTTTCTTT
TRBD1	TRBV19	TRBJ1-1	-	CAVQGRVDTEAFF	TGTGCCGTACAGGGGCGGGTAGACACTGAAGCTTTCTTT
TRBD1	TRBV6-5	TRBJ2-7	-	CASSYARGTGAEQYF	TGTGCCAGCAGTTATGCCCGTGGGACAGGGGCCGAGCAGTACTTC
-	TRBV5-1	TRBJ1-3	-	CASIRLGNTIYF	TGCGCCAGCATCCGCCTGGGAAACACCATATATTTT
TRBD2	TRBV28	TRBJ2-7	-	CASSQVAGNYEQYF	TGTGCCAGCAGTCAAGTAGCGGGAAACTACGAGCAGTACTTC
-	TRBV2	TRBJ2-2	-	CASSEQGLGGELFF	TGTGCCAGCAGTGAACAGGGTTTAGGCGGGGAGCTGTTTTTT
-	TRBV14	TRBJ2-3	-	CASSQEMGLGTDTQYF	TGTGCCAGCAGCCAAGAGATGGGACTGGGCACAGATACGCAGTATTTT
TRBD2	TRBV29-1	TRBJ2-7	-	CSVAGRGSYEQYF	TGCAGCGTTGCAGGGAGGGGATCCTACGAGCAGTACTTC
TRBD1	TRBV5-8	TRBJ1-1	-	CASSFFRGGTEAFF	TGTGCCAGCAGCTTTTTCAGGGGGGGAACTGAAGCTTTCTTT
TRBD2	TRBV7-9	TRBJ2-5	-	CASSPSGDGKETQYF	TGTGCCAGCAGCCCGAGCGGGGACGGGAAAGAGACCCAGTACTTC